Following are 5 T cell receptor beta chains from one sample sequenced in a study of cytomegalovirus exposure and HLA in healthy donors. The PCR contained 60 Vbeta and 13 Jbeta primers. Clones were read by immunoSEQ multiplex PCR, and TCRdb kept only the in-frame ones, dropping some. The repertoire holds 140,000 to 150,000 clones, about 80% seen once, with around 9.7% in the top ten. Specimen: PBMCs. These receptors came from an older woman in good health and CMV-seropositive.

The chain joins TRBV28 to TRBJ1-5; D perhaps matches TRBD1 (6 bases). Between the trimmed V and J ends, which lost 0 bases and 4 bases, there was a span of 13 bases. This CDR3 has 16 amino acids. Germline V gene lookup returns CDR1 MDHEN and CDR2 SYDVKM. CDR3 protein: CASSLWRGLGNQPQHF. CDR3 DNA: TGTGCCAGCAGTTTATGGAGGGGGTTGGGGAATCAGCCCCAGCATTTT.

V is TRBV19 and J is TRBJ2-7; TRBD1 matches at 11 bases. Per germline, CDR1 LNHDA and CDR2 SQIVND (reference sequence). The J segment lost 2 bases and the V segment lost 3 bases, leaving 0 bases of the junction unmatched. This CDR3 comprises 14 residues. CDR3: CASSMGQGAYEQYF. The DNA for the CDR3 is TGTGCCAGTAGTATGGGACAGGGGGCCTACGAGCAGTACTTC.

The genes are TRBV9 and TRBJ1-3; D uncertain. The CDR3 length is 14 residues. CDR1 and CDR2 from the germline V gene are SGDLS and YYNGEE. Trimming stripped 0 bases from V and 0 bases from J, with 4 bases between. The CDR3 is CASSVGSSGNTIYF. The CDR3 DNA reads TGTGCCAGCAGCGTAGGGAGCTCTGGAAACACCATATATTTT.

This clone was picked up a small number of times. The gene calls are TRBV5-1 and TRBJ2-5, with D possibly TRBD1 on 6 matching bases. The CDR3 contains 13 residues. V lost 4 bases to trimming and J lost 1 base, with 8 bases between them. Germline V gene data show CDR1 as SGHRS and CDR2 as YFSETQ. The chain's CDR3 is CASSAGAQETQYF. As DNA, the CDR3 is TGCGCCAGCAGCGCAGGGGCCCAAGAGACCCAGTACTTC.

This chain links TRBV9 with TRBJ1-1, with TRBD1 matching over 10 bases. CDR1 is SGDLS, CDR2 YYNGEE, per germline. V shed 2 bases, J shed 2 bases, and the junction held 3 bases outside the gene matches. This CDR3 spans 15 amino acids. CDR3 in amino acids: CASSVGQGINTEAFF. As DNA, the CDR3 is TGTGCCAGCAGCGTGGGACAGGGGATCAACACTGAAGCTTTCTTT.